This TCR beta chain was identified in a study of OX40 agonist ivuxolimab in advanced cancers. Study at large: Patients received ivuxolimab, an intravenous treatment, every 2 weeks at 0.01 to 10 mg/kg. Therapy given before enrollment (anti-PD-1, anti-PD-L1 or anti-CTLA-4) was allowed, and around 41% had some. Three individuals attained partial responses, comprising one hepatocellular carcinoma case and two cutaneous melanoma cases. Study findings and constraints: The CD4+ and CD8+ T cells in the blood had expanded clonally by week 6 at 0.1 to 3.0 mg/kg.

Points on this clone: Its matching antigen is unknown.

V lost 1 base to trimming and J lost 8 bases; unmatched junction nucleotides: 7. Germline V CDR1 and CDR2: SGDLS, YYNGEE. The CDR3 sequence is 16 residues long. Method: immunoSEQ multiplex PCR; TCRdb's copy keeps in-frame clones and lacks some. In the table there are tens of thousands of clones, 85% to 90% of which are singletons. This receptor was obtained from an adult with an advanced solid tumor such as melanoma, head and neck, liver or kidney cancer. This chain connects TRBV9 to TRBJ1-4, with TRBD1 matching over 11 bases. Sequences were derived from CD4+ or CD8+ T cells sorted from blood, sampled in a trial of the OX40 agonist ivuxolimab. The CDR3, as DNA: TGTGCCAGCAGCGTAAGGACAGGGGGCGCGGAAGAAAAACTGTTTTTT. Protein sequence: CASSVRTGGAEEKLFF.